The 4 T cell receptor beta chains listed next were all sequenced from one sample in a study of T-cell reconstitution after alpha-beta-depleted transplantation in children. It was with unique molecular identifiers that the TCRbeta library was prepared. TCRdb analysed the PCR reads with MiXCR anew, one entry per CDR3 protein. The data hold more than 400,000 distinct CDR3 sequences, with roughly two fifths observed a single time. Sequencing was performed on PBMCs, taken before TCRalphabeta/CD19-depleted stem cell transplant. All receptors come from a girl aged 2-10 years with aplastic anemia, due to receive a stem cell transplant.

This clonotype was seen at least ten times. The chain joins TRBV20-1 to TRBJ2-3, with 11 bases fitting TRBD2. J lost 5 bases, V lost 1 base, and 5 bases had no gene match. CDR3 length equals 15 residues. Per the germline V gene, CDR1 is DFQATT and CDR2 is SNEGSKA (reference sequence). Here the CDR3 reads CSARVPGLAGDTQYF. Here the CDR3 DNA reads TGCAGTGCTAGAGTTCCCGGACTAGCGGGAGATACGCAGTATTTT.

This clonotype was detected ten times or more. This sequence joins TRBV5-5 and TRBJ1-5; TRBD1 matches 10 bases. This CDR3 region has 15 residues. Germline trimming cut 0 bases from V and 9 bases from J; bases unmatched to any gene: 6. Looked up from germline, CDR1 is SGHKS and CDR2 is YYEKEE (reference sequence). The CDR3 DNA follows: TGTGCCAGCAGCTTGGATGGGACAGGGGCTCGGCCCCAGCATTTT. Encoded protein: CASSLDGTGARPQHF. The whole variable domain, filled in from reference TRBV5-5 and TRBJ1-5, reads DAGVTQSPTHLIKTRGQQVTLRCSPISGHKSVSWYQQVLGQGPQFIFQYYEKEERGRGNFPDRFSARQFPNYSSELNVNALLLGDSALYLCASSLDGTGARPQHFGDGTRLSIL.

This chain uses TRBV19 with TRBJ2-7; 8 bases line up with TRBD1. This CDR3 region has 14 residues. V trimming: 4 bases; J trimming: 1 base; junction bases outside the gene matches: 3. Per germline, CDR1 LNHDA and CDR2 SQIVND (reference sequence). CDR3 sequence reads: CASSKGQASYEQYF. The CDR3, as DNA: TGTGCCAGTAGTAAGGGACAGGCATCCTACGAGCAGTACTTC.

This chain joins TRBV29-1 and TRBJ2-5, with a tentative D call TRBD1 (7 bases). The V gene's germline CDR1 is SQVTM and CDR2 ANQGSEA. V shed 7 bases and J shed 3 bases, with 15 bases lying between them. The CDR3 length is 13 residues. The CDR3 DNA follows: TGCAGCGCCTCCAGGGGGGCAGAAGAGACCCAGTACTTC. Amino acid sequence: CSASRGAEETQYF.